This T cell receptor beta chain was sequenced in a study of blood T cell repertoires in COVID-19. Original processing notes: The authors estimated nucleated cell counts from reference gene primer amplification. Assay used: immunoSEQ multiplex PCR; TCRdb lists only in-frame clones, some missing. The V and J calls and clone size come from that table; D and trimming were worked out from the DNA. The sample has some 300,000 clones; roughly 88% are singletons. The CDR3 extends over 15 amino acids. With 3 bases clipped from V and 8 bases from J, the junction kept 10 bases outside the gene matches. Per the germline V gene, CDR1 is KGHSH and CDR2 is LQKENI. The table lists this clone with a few counts.

The rearrangement links TRBV18 to TRBJ1-2; 9 bases are shared with TRBD1. The clonotype comes from a woman in her twenties or thirties who had recovered from COVID-19. Specimen: PBMCs or T cells enriched from blood (not recorded which). CDR3 sequence reads: CASSPRTGDKEGYTF. As DNA, the CDR3 is TGTGCCAGCTCACCCCGGACAGGGGATAAGGAGGGCTACACCTTC. Filled out from reference TRBV18 and TRBJ1-2, the complete variable domain reads NAGVMQNPRHLVRRRGQEARLRCSPMKGHSHVYWYRQLPEEGLKFMVYLQKENIIDESGMPKERFSAEFPKEGPSILRIQQVVRGDSAAYFCASSPRTGDKEGYTFGSGTRLTVV.